Presented here are 31 T cell receptor beta chains from one specimen sequenced in a study of beta chain features in type 1 diabetes. Isolated RNA was reverse transcribed in full, so expressed TCRB transcripts were sequenced. The method was immunoSEQ multiplex PCR; TCRdb's version includes in-frame clones alone and lacks a portion of them. The repertoire has hundreds of thousands of clones, about a sixth of them found once; the top ten carry 0.023%. The sequenced sample consisted of naive CD4+ T cells from blood. The receptors shown here come from a woman aged 18-29 years in good health.

V is TRBV5-4 and J is TRBJ2-5; D not resolved. Germline CDR1 reads SGHNT; CDR2 reads YYREEE (reference sequence). The CDR3 covers 13 residues. V lost 3 bases, J lost 5 bases, and 11 bases lay in between. The CDR3 DNA is TGTGCCAGCAGCTCCGCTAGGAAGGAGACCCAGTACTTC. Residues: CASSSARKETQYF.

This clone was seen more than once but under ten times. V usage is TRBV19 and J usage is TRBJ2-1, with D uncertain. Germline V gives CDR1 LNHDA, CDR2 SQIVND (reference sequence). The CDR3 has 13 residues. With 6 bases removed from V and 6 bases from J, the gap between germline ends came to 12 bases. In nucleotides, the CDR3 is TGTGCCAGTAGAGCACGCGCTACCAATGAGCAGTTCTTC. It translates to CASRARATNEQFF.

The V call is TRBV6-6, the J call TRBJ2-1; 12 bases agree with TRBD2. The V and J ends lost 11 bases and 6 bases, in that order; junction bases with no gene match: 8. In germline, CDR1 is MNHNY, CDR2 SVGAGI (reference sequence). The CDR3 consists of 14 residues. CDR3 sequence (DNA): TGTGCCGCTCGACTAGCGGGAGATATCAATGAGCAGTTCTTC. Amino acids: CAARLAGDINEQFF.

V is TRBV23-1 and J is TRBJ1-1; D not resolved. TRBV23-1 is labeled an ORF, and its function is uncertain. Trimming cost V 7 bases and J 0 bases, with 12 bases left between them. The CDR3 spans 14 residues. The CDR3 DNA sequence: TGCGCCAGCAAAGTTAGCCAAATGAACACTGAAGCTTTCTTT. It encodes CASKVSQMNTEAFF.

The chain links TRBV6-6 to TRBJ1-1; 7 bases align to TRBD1. The CDR3 spans 15 residues. Germline CDR1 is MNHNY and CDR2 is SVGAGI (reference sequence). The ends lost 4 bases at V and 2 bases at J; junction bases unmatched: 7. CDR3 sequence reads: CASSSRQGLNTEAFF. The CDR3, as DNA: TGTGCCAGCAGTTCTCGACAGGGACTTAACACTGAAGCTTTCTTT.

This clone was seen a handful of times. Within the sample, other DNA sequences also encode this same CDR3. The CDR3 loop is CASSPPGGAGNTIYF. In nucleotides, the CDR3 is TGTGCCAGCAGTCCCCCGGGGGGCGCTGGAAACACCATATATTTT. The rearrangement links TRBV28 to TRBJ1-3, with D perhaps matching TRBD1 (6 bases). V gave up 5 bases and J gave up 2 bases, with 13 bases separating them. This CDR3 is built from 15 residues. Germline assignment: CDR1 MDHEN and CDR2 SYDVKM.

The sample holds a few counts of this clone. The CDR3, as DNA: TGTGCCAGCAGCTTATACGGGAGATACAATGAGCAGTTCTTC. Protein sequence: CASSLYGRYNEQFF. The chain uses TRBV7-8 and TRBJ2-1; the D gene is possibly TRBD2 (6 bases). The CDR3 length is 14 residues. Germline lookup yields CDR1 SGHVS and CDR2 FQNEAQ. The germline V and J ends were trimmed by 2 bases and 4 bases, with 9 bases remaining between them.

This clone appeared a few times. The V gene is TRBV7-2, the J gene TRBJ2-7, with D tentatively TRBD1 or TRBD2 (5 bases each). The V end lost 5 bases, the J end lost 1 base, and 27 bases lay between the germline ends. Germline loops: CDR1 SGHTA, CDR2 FQGNSA. This CDR3 spans 19 amino acids. The CDR3 DNA reads as TGTGCCAGCAGCCCAAACGGGGCTCTGACAGTAAAGCGGTCCTACGAGCAGTACTTC. It translates to CASSPNGALTVKRSYEQYF.

The chain has TRBV19 and TRBJ2-1; TRBD2 agrees at 14 bases. V trimming: 6 bases; J trimming: 8 bases; junction bases outside the gene matches: 12. The germline gives CDR1 LNHDA, CDR2 SQIVND (reference sequence). This CDR3 contains 17 residues. CDR3 in amino acids: CASRPPAGLAGVDEQFF. For the CDR3, the DNA is TGTGCCAGTAGGCCACCGGCGGGACTAGCGGGAGTGGATGAGCAGTTCTTC.

CDR3: CASSQGGGRESYEQYF. The CDR3 nucleotides are TGTGCCAGCAGCCAAGGCGGGGGAAGGGAGTCCTACGAGCAGTACTTC. This chain links TRBV4-2 with TRBJ2-7, with TRBD2 identical over 7 bases. The CDR3 runs 16 residues. CDR1 LGHNA and CDR2 YNFKEQ come from the germline V gene. After removal of 1 base from V and 1 base from J, the junction contained 7 bases not matched to a gene.

The V call is TRBV4-2, the J call TRBJ1-2; D is ambiguous. From germline, CDR1 is LGHNA and CDR2 YNFKEQ. Trimming removed 0 bases at V and 4 bases at J, with 12 bases between. This CDR3 is built from 15 residues. The CDR3 nucleotides read TGTGCCAGCAGCCAAGAGTCAGTATATTCCTATGGCTACACCTTC. Translating it yields CASSQESVYSYGYTF.

This clone appeared a few times. The V and J genes are TRBV7-8 and TRBJ2-5; 7 bases are a match to TRBD1. CDR1 is SGHVS and CDR2 is FQNEAQ in the germline V gene. The V and J ends lost 5 bases and 4 bases, in that order; junction bases with no gene match: 4. The CDR3 sequence is 13 residues long. Written as DNA, the CDR3 is TGTGCCAGCAGCCAGGGACAGATAGAGACCCAGTACTTC. It codes for CASSQGQIETQYF.

The J gene is TRBJ2-7, the V gene TRBV5-6; weak D call: TRBD2 (6 bases). V gave up 2 bases and J gave up 0 bases, with 12 bases separating them. This CDR3 region has 15 residues. Looked up from germline, CDR1 is SGHDT and CDR2 is YYEEEE. In DNA, the CDR3 is TGTGCCAGCAGCTTTGCACTAGCCAGCTCCTACGAGCAGTACTTC. Residues: CASSFALASSYEQYF.

This clone has a handful of counts. The chain joins TRBV5-4 to TRBJ2-1; tentatively, D is TRBD1 or TRBD2 (5 bases each). The V and J ends lost 0 bases and 1 base respectively, with 11 bases between them. Germline CDR1 is SGHNT and CDR2 is YYREEE (reference sequence). The length of the CDR3 is 16 residues. CDR3 sequence reads: CASSLGGTLSYNEQFF. In nucleotides, the CDR3 is TGTGCCAGCAGCTTGGGAGGGACGCTGTCCTACAATGAGCAGTTCTTC. Together with reference TRBV5-4 and TRBJ2-1, the CDR3 gives the full variable domain: ETGVTQSPTHLIKTRGQQVTLRCSSQSGHNTVSWYQQALGQGPQFIFQYYREEENGRGNFPPRFSGLQFPNYSSELNVNALELDDSALYLCASSLGGTLSYNEQFFGPGTRLTVL.

The CDR3 DNA is TGTGCCAGCAGTCCATATTGGTCCGGGACAGGGTATACCGGGGAGCTGTTTTTT. The encoded protein is CASSPYWSGTGYTGELFF. The rearrangement joins TRBV27 to TRBJ2-2, with 9 bases identical to TRBD1. Germline V CDR1 and CDR2: MNHEY, SMNVEV (reference sequence). CDR3 length: 18 residues. The J segment lost 5 bases and the V segment lost 5 bases, leaving 15 bases of the junction unmatched.

The rearrangement uses TRBV7-8 and TRBJ1-5, with TRBD1 matching 7 bases. There are 18 residues in the CDR3. V dropped 2 bases and J dropped 9; count of bases not matched to a gene: 19. CDR1 and CDR2 (germline): SGHVS, FQNEAQ. CDR3 in amino acids: CASSLTAGTELLVLPQHF. CDR3 coding DNA: TGTGCCAGCAGCTTAACTGCCGGGACAGAGCTGCTTGTATTGCCCCAGCATTTT.

This clone was counted a few times. J is TRBJ2-1 and V is TRBV5-1; D gene ambiguous. V lost 3 bases and J lost 5, with 18 bases in between. CDR3 length: 16 amino acids. Germline V CDR1 and CDR2: SGHRS, YFSETQ. The CDR3 loop is CASSSDAGFEDNEQFF. The CDR3 DNA follows: TGCGCCAGCAGCTCGGACGCAGGATTCGAAGACAATGAGCAGTTCTTC.

V gene TRBV4-2 combines with J gene TRBJ2-1; 10 bases agree with TRBD2. The CDR3 has 17 amino acids. V was pared by 2 bases and J by 3 bases, with 7 bases of the junction left unmatched. Germline CDR1 LGHNA, CDR2 YNFKEQ. CDR3 coding DNA: TGTGCCAGCAGCCAACGAACAGGACTAGCGGTCTACAATGAGCAGTTCTTC. Translated: CASSQRTGLAVYNEQFF.

In its sample, this clone was seen a few times. The genes are TRBV19 and TRBJ1-2, with D unclear. The CDR3 has 12 amino acids. Trimming left V 5 bases short and J 8 bases short, with 12 bases between. Germline V lookup: CDR1 LNHDA, CDR2 SQIVND (reference sequence). CDR3 in DNA: TGTGCCAGTAGTCCCCCTTTCGGCGGCTACACCTTC. Its protein is CASSPPFGGYTF.

This clone has just a few counts. J is TRBJ2-3 and V is TRBV7-2, with D perhaps matching TRBD2 (5 bases). CDR1 and CDR2 (germline): SGHTA, FQGNSA. CDR3 length equals 16 residues. V was shortened by 10 bases and J by 2 bases, with 22 bases between the two germline ends. The CDR3 protein is CATGRASGYYTDTQYF. CDR3 sequence (DNA): TGTGCCACGGGTAGGGCCAGCGGTTACTACACAGATACGCAGTATTTT.

V is TRBV10-3 and J is TRBJ2-3; TRBD2 matches 10 bases. Losses at the gene ends were 3 bases for V and 3 bases for J; bases not matched to a gene: 9. Per the germline V gene, CDR1 is ENHRY and CDR2 is SYGVKD. The CDR3 is made up of 17 amino acids. The CDR3 region has the DNA TGTGCCATCAGTGAATCGACTAGCGGGCCCCAAACAGATACGCAGTATTTT. It encodes CAISESTSGPQTDTQYF.

This chain connects TRBV28 to TRBJ2-7; D is uncertain. The V end was cut by 6 bases, the J end by 4 bases, with 7 bases between. The CDR3 runs 11 residues. CDR1 and CDR2 from the germline V gene are MDHEN and SYDVKM. For the CDR3, the DNA is TGTGCCAGCAGAGCTGTATACGAGCAGTACTTC. It translates to CASRAVYEQYF.

The chain carries TRBV10-3 and TRBJ2-5, with a tentative D call TRBD2 (5 bases). CDR1 and CDR2 from the germline V gene are ENHRY and SYGVKD. This CDR3 has 16 residues. V was pared by 5 bases and J by 3 bases, with 19 bases between. The CDR3 reads CAISSALGRGKETQYF. In nucleotides, the CDR3 is TGTGCCATCAGTAGCGCCCTTGGGAGAGGGAAAGAGACCCAGTACTTC.

The chain uses TRBV11-2 and TRBJ1-5; TRBD1 is a possible D gene (5 bases). Germline V lookup: CDR1 SGHAT, CDR2 FQNNGV. V lost 3 bases to trimming and J lost 6 bases, with 12 bases between them. CDR3 length: 14 amino acids. The CDR3 loop reads CASSFQGAGQPQHF. The CDR3 DNA sequence: TGTGCCAGCAGCTTCCAAGGGGCAGGTCAGCCCCAGCATTTT. The whole variable domain, remainder taken from reference TRBV11-2 and TRBJ1-5, is EAGVAQSPRYKIIEKRQSVAFWCNPISGHATLYWYQQILGQGPKLLIQFQNNGVVDDSQLPKDRFSAERLKGVDSTLKIQPAKLEDSAVYLCASSFQGAGQPQHFGDGTRLSIL.

The table lists this clone with a few counts. This chain joins TRBV6-1 and TRBJ1-1; D gene uncertain. CDR1 is MNHNS and CDR2 is SASEGT in the germline V gene. The CDR3 length is 13 residues. Between the trimmed V and J ends, which lost 7 bases and 1 base, there was a span of 10 bases. This chain's CDR3 is CASKTGSNTEAFF. CDR3 nucleotides: TGTGCCAGCAAGACGGGGTCGAACACTGAAGCTTTCTTT.

The CDR3 nucleotides read TGTGCCAGCAGCTTCGACAGCTACTATGGCTACACCTTC. Translation: CASSFDSYYGYTF. The chain employs TRBV5-4 and TRBJ1-2; TRBD1 might be the D (5 bases). Germline CDR1 SGHNT, CDR2 YYREEE (reference sequence). The CDR3 length is 13 residues. V was shortened by 2 bases and J by 3 bases, with 8 bases between the two germline ends.

As to this clone: One junction end does not reproduce the germline sequence, and a read error may be involved. The CDR3 DNA reads TGTGCCAGCAGATTAGCGGGAGGAGGGACCGGGGAGCTGCTTTTT. Translation: CASRLAGGGTGELLF. V and J are TRBV25-1 and TRBJ2-2; 10 bases match TRBD2. This CDR3 comprises 15 residues. The germline V gene encodes CDR1 MGHDK and CDR2 SYGVNS.

This clone was detected a few times. The chain has TRBV27 and TRBJ2-7; D gene uncertain. Germline V gives CDR1 MNHEY, CDR2 SMNVEV (reference sequence). The CDR3 consists of 15 residues. Trimming cost V 3 bases and J 1 base, with 13 bases left between them. CDR3 in DNA: TGTGCCAGCAGTTTGGTATCAGCTCAATCCTACGAGCAGTACTTC. This gives the protein CASSLVSAQSYEQYF.

Only a few counts were recorded for this clone. The rearrangement links TRBV4-3 to TRBJ2-5; 8 bases fit TRBD2. V was pared by 4 bases and J by 4 bases, with 2 bases of the junction left unmatched. Germline values: CDR1 LGHNA, CDR2 YSLEER. The CDR3 is 13 amino acids. The CDR3 bases are TGCGCCAGCAGCCCCAGCGGGAGAGAGACCCAGTACTTC. It translates to CASSPSGRETQYF.

This sequence joins TRBV6-6 and TRBJ2-7; 16 nucleotides align to TRBD2. CDR3 length: 16 residues. V lost 6 bases and J lost 5; bases outside the gene matches: 7. Germline CDR1 is MNHNY and CDR2 is SVGAGI (reference sequence). This chain's CDR3 is CASSQGLAGGRNEQYF. The CDR3 coding sequence is TGTGCCAGCAGCCAGGGACTAGCGGGAGGGCGCAACGAGCAGTACTTC.

The chain has TRBV7-9 and TRBJ2-7; D uncertain. The germline V gene has CDR1 SEHNR and CDR2 FQNEAQ (reference sequence). Between the trimmed V and J ends, which lost 1 base and 4 bases, there was a span of 11 bases. The CDR3 is 14 residues long. The CDR3 reads CASSLDSSFYEQYF. In DNA form, the CDR3 reads TGTGCCAGCAGCTTAGATAGCTCCTTTTACGAGCAGTACTTC.